The source of this T cell receptor beta chain is a study of identical twins. Through template switching, a universal primer site was introduced, and the cDNA contained unique molecular identifiers. Via MiXCR, TCRdb re-called the 5' RACE reads, giving one row per CDR3 protein. The table has roughly 700,000 distinct CDR3 sequences, approximately 9% seen once. CDR1 and CDR2 from the germline V gene are SGHTA and FQGTGA. Trimming removed 4 bases from V and 8 bases from J, with 12 bases in between. The CDR3 consists of 13 residues. General observations from the study: Model-predicted out-of-frame TCR alpha sharing fell below observed values in monozygotic twins. An excess of low generation probability was shown by twin-shared out-of-frame alpha sequences.

Worth noting for this clonotype: Its target is not known.

These same records also appear under a second study, on yellow fever vaccine responses in identical twins.

The chain combines TRBV7-3 with TRBJ2-4, with TRBD2 as a possible D gene (6 bases). The specimen was PBMCs. The TCR comes from a woman aged 18 to 35 in good health. CDR3 protein: CASSSVGGDIQYF. CDR3 bases: TGTGCCAGCAGCTCCGTCGGCGGGGACATTCAGTACTTC.